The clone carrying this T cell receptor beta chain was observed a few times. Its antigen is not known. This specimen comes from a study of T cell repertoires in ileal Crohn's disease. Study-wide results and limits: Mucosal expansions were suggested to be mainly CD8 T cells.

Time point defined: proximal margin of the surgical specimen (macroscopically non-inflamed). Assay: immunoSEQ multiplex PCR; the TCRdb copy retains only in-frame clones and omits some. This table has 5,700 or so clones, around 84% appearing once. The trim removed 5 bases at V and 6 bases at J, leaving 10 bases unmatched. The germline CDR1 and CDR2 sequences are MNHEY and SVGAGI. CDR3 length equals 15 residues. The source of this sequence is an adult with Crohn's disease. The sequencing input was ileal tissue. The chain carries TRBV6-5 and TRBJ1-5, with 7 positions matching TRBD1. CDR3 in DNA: TGTGCCAGCAGTCTGGACAGGTTCGGTGGTCAGCCCCAGCATTTT. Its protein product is CASSLDRFGGQPQHF.